The entry that follows covers one T cell receptor (beta chain) sequence. Its antigen is unknown. Profiling relied on immunoSEQ multiplex PCR, and the TCRdb table lists in-frame clones only, not all of them. The data hold 300,000 to 400,000 clones, with about 86% observed a single time. These data belong to a study of Ad26.COV2.S vaccination and SARS-CoV-2 variants. Study summary: Intramuscular Ad26.COV2.S at 5x10^10 or 1x10^11 viral particles. Study conclusions and caveats: Greater spike-specific TCR breadth was seen in vaccine recipients than in placebo recipients. Analytic work on TCR breadth and depth might have understated the full extent of total T cell responses.

Specified treatment: around 19 received Ad26.COV2.S at low or high dose, single or two shots; several received placebo; per-sample allocation not given. All samples were drawn on day 63, counting from the first vaccine or placebo injection. This person who donated was an adult of 18-55 years in Boston. This material consisted of peripheral blood, taken in a trial of Ad26.COV2.S vaccine versus placebo. The clonotype was recovered from a person between 18 and 65 years old who received the Ad26.COV2.S COVID-19 vaccine or a placebo.

CDR3 sequence reads: CAWSEGRPNYGYTF. The CDR3 DNA reads as TGTGCCTGGAGTGAGGGGAGGCCTAACTATGGCTACACCTTC. The chain uses TRBV30 and TRBJ1-2; perhaps TRBD1 as D (5 bases). The germline CDR1 and CDR2 sequences are GTSNPN and SVGIG (reference sequence). The V end was cut by 1 base, the J end by 0 bases, with 9 bases between. The CDR3 runs to 14 residues. The variable domain in full, with the rest retrieved from reference TRBV30 and TRBJ1-2, is SQTIHQWPATLVQPVGSPLSLECTVEGTSNPNLYWYRQAAGRGLQLLFYSVGIGQISSEVPQNLSASRPQDRQFILSSKKLLLSDSGFYLCAWSEGRPNYGYTFGSGTRLTVV.